These T cell receptor beta chains were read from a single sample in a study of regulatory T cells in long-lasting Graves disease. In TCRdb, the multiplex PCR reads were re-called with MiXCR into one record per CDR3 protein. Here the sample spans about 430,000 distinct CDR3 sequences, approximately 16% being singletons. These data also featured in a second study, about T cells in Graves' hyperthyroidism and ophthalmopathy.

Material: peripheral blood mononuclear cells (PBMCs), obtained at new diagnosis, from a patient treated with antithyroid drugs. Every receptor here comes from a woman aged 40 to 50 with Graves disease. The CDR3 runs from the conserved cysteine through the conserved F or W. D genes are given only for firm matches. Clone sizes are given selectively: once, few, many, or a class where the clone is expanded.

V	D	size	J	DNA	CDR3
TRBV29-1	NA	NA	TRBJ2-5	TGCAGCACCCGAGACGGGGGTTGGGGGCAAGAGACCCAGTACTTC	CSTRDGGWGQETQYF
TRBV6-1	NA	many	TRBJ2-7	TGTGCCAGCACTCCTTACGGGACAGGAGGACCGGGGGGCTACGAGCAGTACTTC	CASTPYGTGGPGGYEQYF
TRBV11-1	TRBD2	many	TRBJ2-5	TGTGCCAGCAGCTCCTCCTGGACTAGCCAAGAGACCCAGTACTTC	CASSSSWTSQETQYF
TRBV7-2	TRBD1	few	TRBJ1-2	TGTGCCAGCAGCTCGGACAGGGTAGGCTACACCTTC	CASSSDRVGYTF
TRBV12-3/TRBV12-4	NA	many	TRBJ2-1	TGTGCCAGCTTCTGGGAGAGGAATGAGCAGTTCTTC	CASFWERNEQFF
TRBV7-6	NA	many	TRBJ2-7	TGTGCCAGCAGCACCGACACAGGGATGCAGTACTTC	CASSTDTGMQYF
TRBV11-3	NA	many	TRBJ2-1	TGTGCCAGCAGCTTAGATGGGAGTTGGGACAATGGGCAGTTCTTC	CASSLDGSWDNGQFF
TRBV5-1	NA	many	TRBJ1-1	TGCGCCAGCAGCACGGGACCCGTGAACACTGAAGCTTTCTTT	CASSTGPVNTEAFF
TRBV20-1	NA	many	TRBJ2-1	TGCAGTGCTAGTAGAACGGGAGTACCGTATGAGCAGTTCTTC	CSASRTGVPYEQFF
TRBV3-1	TRBD2	NA	TRBJ2-7	TGTGCCAGCAGAAGAGAACTAGCGGGAGTATCCGACGAGCAGTACTTC	CASRRELAGVSDEQYF
TRBV28	TRBD2	many	TRBJ2-7	TGTGCCAGCAGTCGAGGGACTAGCGGGAGATTATACGAGCAGTACTTC	CASSRGTSGRLYEQYF
TRBV19	TRBD2	NA	TRBJ2-7	TGTGCCAGTAGTATCGGGACTAGCTACTACGAGCAGTACTTC	CASSIGTSYYEQYF
TRBV9	NA	few	TRBJ2-1	TGTGCCAGCAGCGTAGATCCTGGGGGGAATGAGCAGTTCTTC	CASSVDPGGNEQFF
TRBV20-1	NA	few	TRBJ2-2	TGCAGTGCTCAGGGGGGACAGAACACCGGGGAGCTGTTTTTT	CSAQGGQNTGELFF
TRBV7-2	TRBD2	NA	TRBJ2-3	TGTGCCAGCAGCTTAGCGGGACTAGCGGGCTCAGATACGCAGTATTTT	CASSLAGLAGSDTQYF
TRBV12-5	NA	many	TRBJ1-5	TGTGCTAGTGGTTTGGGTCTAGGGGGCAATCAGCCCCAGCATTTT	CASGLGLGGNQPQHF
TRBV7-9	NA	few	TRBJ2-2	TGTGCCAGCAGCTTAGCGCAAGCGAATCGGAACACCGGGGAGCTGTTTTTT	CASSLAQANRNTGELFF
TRBV19	TRBD1	few	TRBJ2-2	TGTGCCAGTAACCCGGGACAGGCCACTGGTAGGGAGCTGTTTTTT	CASNPGQATGRELFF
TRBV28	NA	many	TRBJ1-5	TGTGCCAGCAGTTTTTCAGGGGTAGGTCGGCGTCAGCCCCAGCATTTT	CASSFSGVGRRQPQHF
TRBV30	NA	many	TRBJ1-5	TGTGCCTGGAGTAAGTTGAGCAATCAGCCCCAGCATTTT	CAWSKLSNQPQHF
TRBV5-4	TRBD2	many	TRBJ2-3	TGTGCCAGCACCCTAGCGGGGGGCACAGATACGCAGTATTTT	CASTLAGGTDTQYF
TRBV19	TRBD1	NA	TRBJ1-2	TGTGCCAGTAGTATTTGGGGGACAGGGAATGGCTACACCTTC	CASSIWGTGNGYTF
TRBV30	NA	many	TRBJ1-5	TGTGCCTGGAGTGCACAGAATCAGCCCCAGCATTTT	CAWSAQNQPQHF
TRBV11-2	NA	many	TRBJ1-2	TGTGCCAGCAGCTTGGGGGAAAGCTATGGCTACACCTTC	CASSLGESYGYTF
TRBV11-2	NA	many	TRBJ1-6	TGTGCCAGCAGCTTAGATCCCAGGGGAAATTCACCCCTCCACTTT	CASSLDPRGNSPLHF
TRBV7-6	TRBD2	many	TRBJ2-5	TGTGCCAGCAGCCCGAGGACTAGCAGTTCCGAAGAGACCCAGTACTTC	CASSPRTSSSEETQYF
TRBV5-5	TRBD2	many	TRBJ2-7	TGTGCCAGCAGCTTGCCTAGCGGGAGCGTAAACGAGCAGTACTTC	CASSLPSGSVNEQYF
TRBV27	TRBD2	many	TRBJ2-3	TGTGCCAGCAGTACTAGCGGATTCACAGATACGCAGTATTTT	CASSTSGFTDTQYF
TRBV7-2	TRBD1	many	TRBJ2-7	TGTGCCAGCAGACGCCCGGGACAGGGATCCTACGAGCAGTACTTC	CASRRPGQGSYEQYF
TRBV6-5	NA	NA	TRBJ2-7	TGTGCCAGCAGTTACCGAGACCATCCGAACCAGTTATACGAGCAGTACTTC	CASSYRDHPNQLYEQYF
TRBV6-1	TRBD1	many	TRBJ1-4	TGTGCCAGCAGTGCCCAGGGGGCGTTTACTAATGAAAAACTGTTTTTT	CASSAQGAFTNEKLFF
TRBV12-3/TRBV12-4	NA	many	TRBJ2-7	TGTGCCAGCACTTACCAGACAGACGAGCAGTACTTC	CASTYQTDEQYF
TRBV4-2	NA	few	TRBJ1-2	TGTGCCAGCAGCGCGCAAAGTGGAGATCCCTATGGCTACACCTTC	CASSAQSGDPYGYTF
TRBV27	NA	many	TRBJ1-4	TGTGCCAGCAGTTATCTGTTGGGGGGCGGTGAAAAACTGTTTTTT	CASSYLLGGGEKLFF
TRBV11-2	NA	many	TRBJ2-1	TGTGCCAGCAGCTTAGATGGGTGGGACTCGGCCTACAATGAGCAGTTCTTC	CASSLDGWDSAYNEQFF
TRBV7-9	NA	many	TRBJ2-3	TGTGCCAGCAGCGAGCCGCTAGCAGATACGCAGTATTTT	CASSEPLADTQYF
TRBV6-1	NA	many	TRBJ1-4	TGTGCCAGCAGCGCCCCCCGGCAGGGGCCTGAAAAACTGTTTTTT	CASSAPRQGPEKLFF
TRBV29-1	TRBD2	NA	TRBJ2-4	TGCAGCGTCCTCAAACTACTAGCGGGAGGGGGAAACATTCAGTACTTC	CSVLKLLAGGGNIQYF
TRBV27	TRBD2	NA	TRBJ2-1	TGTGCCGGCAGTTCTGGACTAGCGGGAGTCGAGCAGTTCTTC	CAGSSGLAGVEQFF
TRBV5-8	TRBD1	NA	TRBJ2-7	TGTGCCAGCAGCTTGGACTCGACAGGGAGTTTCTACGAGCAGTACTTC	CASSLDSTGSFYEQYF
TRBV11-3	TRBD2	many	TRBJ2-1	TGTGCCAGCAGCCGCCGGGGGGACGATGAGCAGTTCTTC	CASSRRGDDEQFF
TRBV6-2/TRBV6-3	TRBD2	NA	TRBJ2-1	TGTGCCAGCAGGGGACTAGCAGGCCCTTACAATGAGCAGTTCTTC	CASRGLAGPYNEQFF
TRBV11-2	TRBD2	few	TRBJ2-7	TGTGCCAGCACACCAAATTATGGACTAGCGGGAGCCGAGCAGTACTTC	CASTPNYGLAGAEQYF
TRBV5-1	TRBD1	NA	TRBJ2-7	TGCGCCAGCAGCCTAAACCCCGGGACAGGGAGGGAGCAGTACTTC	CASSLNPGTGREQYF
TRBV11-2	TRBD2	many	TRBJ2-4	TGTGCCAGCAGCTTAGCTAGCTTGCTGCTAGCGGAAAGAGCCAAAAACATTCAGTACTTC	CASSLASLLLAERAKNIQYF
TRBV7-2	TRBD2	NA	TRBJ2-3	TGTGCCAGCAGCTTAGGGGGGGCGGGAGGAACAGATACGCAGTATTTT	CASSLGGAGGTDTQYF
TRBV5-1	NA	few	TRBJ2-2	TGCGCCAGCAGATTGGCTCCGACAGAAGGGGGGGAGCTGTTTTTT	CASRLAPTEGGELFF
TRBV28	TRBD1	many	TRBJ1-2	TGTGCCAGCAGTTTACCTCAGGGGGCAACCTATGGCTACACCTTC	CASSLPQGATYGYTF
TRBV27	NA	once	TRBJ2-2	TGTGCCAGCAGTTTAAGTCACACCGGGGAGCTGTTTTTT	CASSLSHTGELFF
TRBV29-1	NA	NA	TRBJ2-5	TGCAGCGTTGAAGAGGAGACAGGACCAGAGACCCAGTACTTC	CSVEEETGPETQYF
TRBV18	TRBD1	few	TRBJ1-1	TGTGCCAGCTCACCTACCCTTATCCTCGGGACAGCACTTGAAGCTTTCTTT	CASSPTLILGTALEAFF
TRBV2	TRBD1	NA	TRBJ2-7	TGTGCCAGCAGATGGACAGGCGCCTACGAGCAGTACTTC	CASRWTGAYEQYF
TRBV20-1	TRBD1	few	TRBJ2-3	TGCAGTCGACAGGGAGAGGGGACAGATACGCAGTATTTT	CSRQGEGTDTQYF
TRBV4-2	TRBD1	NA	TRBJ1-5	TGTGCCAGCAGACCGACAGGGGATAGCAATCAGCCCCAGCATTTT	CASRPTGDSNQPQHF
TRBV18	NA	many	TRBJ2-2	TGTGCCAGCTCTACCCCCGGGACAATAAACACCGGGGAGCTGTTTTTT	CASSTPGTINTGELFF
TRBV19	NA	many	TRBJ1-5	TGTGCCAGTAGTCAAGCCAGAATTTGGGGCAATCAGCCCCAGCATTTT	CASSQARIWGNQPQHF
TRBV7-2	TRBD1	many	TRBJ1-2	TGTGCCAGCAGCACAGGACAGGGAGGGTCGGCGCGCACCTTC	CASSTGQGGSARTF